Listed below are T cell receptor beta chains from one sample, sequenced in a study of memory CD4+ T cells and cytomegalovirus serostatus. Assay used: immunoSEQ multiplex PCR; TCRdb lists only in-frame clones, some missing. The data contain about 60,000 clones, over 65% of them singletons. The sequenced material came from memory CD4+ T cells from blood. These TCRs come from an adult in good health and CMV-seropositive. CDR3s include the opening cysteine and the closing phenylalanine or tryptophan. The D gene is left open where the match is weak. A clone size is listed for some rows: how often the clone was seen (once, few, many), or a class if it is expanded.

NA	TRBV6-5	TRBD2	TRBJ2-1	CASSYLAGGRNEQFF	TGTGCCAGCAGTTACCTAGCGGGAGGCCGCAATGAGCAGTTCTTC
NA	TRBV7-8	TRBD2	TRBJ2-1	CASSFFRGLSYNEQFF	TGTGCCAGCAGCTTCTTCCGGGGACTATCGTACAATGAGCAGTTCTTC
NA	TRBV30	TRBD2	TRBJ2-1	CAWSVPGLALDEQFF	TGTGCCTGGAGTGTGCCGGGACTAGCTTTGGATGAGCAGTTCTTC
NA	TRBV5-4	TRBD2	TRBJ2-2	CASSSIAGSFTGELFF	TGTGCCAGCAGCAGCATAGCGGGCTCCTTCACCGGGGAGCTGTTTTTT
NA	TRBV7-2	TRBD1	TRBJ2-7	CASSPTGFYEQYF	TGTGCCAGCAGCCCGACAGGGTTCTACGAGCAGTACTTC
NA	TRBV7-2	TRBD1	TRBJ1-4	CASSTRDRNEKLFF	TGTGCCAGCAGCACAAGGGACAGGAATGAAAAACTGTTTTTT
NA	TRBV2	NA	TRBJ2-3	CASSEGGGTQYF	TGTGCCAGCAGTGAAGGAGGGGGTACGCAGTATTTT
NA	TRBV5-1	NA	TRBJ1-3	CASSSSGGRTGNTIYF	TGCGCCAGCAGCTCATCGGGGGGACGGACTGGAAACACCATATATTTT
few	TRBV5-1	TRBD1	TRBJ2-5	CASRRTGRETQYF	TGCGCCAGCCGGCGGACAGGGCGGGAGACCCAGTACTTC
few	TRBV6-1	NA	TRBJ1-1	CASSEVPPINGAAEAFF	TGTGCCAGCAGTGAAGTCCCGCCAATCAACGGGGCAGCCGAAGCTTTCTTT
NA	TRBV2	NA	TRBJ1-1	CASGVNTEAFF	TGTGCCAGTGGGGTGAACACTGAAGCTTTCTTT
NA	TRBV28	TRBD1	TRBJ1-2	CASSSAGQSYGYTF	TGTGCCAGCAGTTCGGCGGGACAGAGCTATGGCTACACCTTC
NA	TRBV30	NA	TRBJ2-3	CAWSVRRSPTDTQYF	TGTGCCTGGAGTGTACGGCGGTCACCCACAGATACGCAGTATTTT
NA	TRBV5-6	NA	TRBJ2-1	CASSRDGYNEQFF	TGTGCCAGCAGCCGGGACGGCTACAATGAGCAGTTCTTC
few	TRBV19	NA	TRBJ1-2	CASSLGLQGGYTF	TGTGCCAGTAGTTTGGGGCTCCAGGGAGGCTACACCTTC
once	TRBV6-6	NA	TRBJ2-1	CASRREDSSYNEQFF	TGTGCCAGCAGAAGAGAGGACTCATCCTACAATGAGCAGTTCTTC
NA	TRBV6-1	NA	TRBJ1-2	CASRLQLEDLYGYTF	TGTGCCAGCAGGCTACAACTTGAGGACCTTTATGGCTACACCTTC
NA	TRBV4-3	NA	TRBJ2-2	CASSRLGSGELFF	TGCGCCAGCAGTCGACTGGGTTCCGGGGAGCTGTTTTTT
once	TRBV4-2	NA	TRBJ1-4	CASSQDRGEKLFF	TGTGCCAGCAGCCAAGACAGGGGCGAAAAACTGTTTTTT
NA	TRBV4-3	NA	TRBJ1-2	CASSQDRGDRYGYTF	TGCGCCAGCAGCCAAGATAGGGGGGACCGCTATGGCTACACCTTC
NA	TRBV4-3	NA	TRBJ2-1	CASSQDANEQFF	TGCGCCAGCAGCCAAGATGCCAATGAGCAGTTCTTC
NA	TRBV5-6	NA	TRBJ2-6	CASSFSGSGANVLTF	TGTGCCAGCAGCTTTTCAGGGTCTGGGGCCAACGTCCTGACTTTC